This T cell receptor beta chain appears in the sequencing data of a study of T-cell reconstitution after alpha-beta-depleted transplantation in children. TCRbeta library preparation incorporated unique molecular identifiers. TCRdb recomputed calls from the PCR reads with MiXCR, one row per CDR3 protein. The sample holds some 490,000 distinct CDR3 sequences, around an eighth seen once. This material consisted of PBMCs from the stem cell graft donor, taken from the stem cell graft. This TCR was sampled from a human donor who donated a stem cell graft to a child with combined immunodeficiency.

CDR3 in DNA: TGTGCCAGCAGCCTCCCCCGGGACAGGGCTCAGCCCCAGCATTTT. It specifies CASSLPRDRAQPQHF. This chain joins TRBV6-1 and TRBJ1-5, with 9 bases fitting TRBD1. This CDR3 comprises 15 residues. V was pared by 6 bases and J by 6 bases, with 9 bases of the junction left unmatched. The V gene's germline CDR1 is MNHNS and CDR2 SASEGT.